This TCR beta chain was observed in a study of T cell responses to AZD1222 COVID-19 vaccine. Comment on this clone: Antigen: not known.

Study-wide results and limits: The sample set comprised mostly white British donors with more females, and clonal diversity was possibly underestimated. Nearly half of spike-specific TCRs reportedly target variant regions that are unmutated in the B.1.351 and B.1.1.7 variants.

The ends were cut back, 0 bases at V and 0 bases at J, with 8 bases in the middle. The CDR3 length is 15 residues. Germline values: CDR1 SGHRS, CDR2 YFSETQ. Assay: immunoSEQ multiplex PCR; the TCRdb copy retains only in-frame clones and omits some. The repertoire holds about 83,000 clones, about 83% seen once, with 8.7% in the top ten. The J gene is TRBJ2-3, the V gene TRBV5-1; the D is unclear. The specimen was peripheral blood, collected on day 0 of AZD1222 vaccination. The TCR sequence derives from an adult in good health. The CDR3 protein is CASSLGPTSTDTQYF. CDR3 nucleotides: TGCGCCAGCAGCTTGGGGCCCACCAGCACAGATACGCAGTATTTT.